Below are 8 T cell receptor beta chains sequenced from a single sample in a study of regulatory T cells in long-lasting Graves disease. Documented time point: newly diagnosed GD, antithyroid drugs for less than 3 months. After RNA was extracted from PBMCs, the TCR library was made from it. CDR3 regions were amplified by Arm-PCR using iRepertoire HTBI primers to build TCR beta libraries. TCRdb recomputed calls from the multiplex PCR reads with MiXCR, one row per CDR3 protein. This sample has hundreds of thousands of distinct CDR3 sequences, with roughly 15% found just once. The data also belong to a second study, concerning T cells in Graves' hyperthyroidism and ophthalmopathy.

The sample in question was peripheral blood mononuclear cells (PBMCs), obtained at new diagnosis, from a patient treated with antithyroid drugs. The receptor set was obtained from a woman in her thirties with Graves disease.

The rearrangement uses TRBV5-1 and TRBJ2-3, with TRBD2 as a possible D gene (6 bases). This CDR3 is 13 amino acids long. Germline V gene sequence: CDR1 SGHRS, CDR2 YFSETQ. Trimming shortened V by 1 base and J by 6 bases, and 9 bases separated the two germline ends. CDR3 in amino acids: CASSLREYDTQYF. The CDR3 DNA follows: TGCGCCAGCAGCTTGCGGGAGTACGATACGCAGTATTTT.

The rearrangement links TRBV30 to TRBJ1-1; D is perhaps TRBD1 (5 bases). CDR1 and CDR2 (germline): GTSNPN, SVGIG (reference sequence). The V end was cut by 3 bases, the J end by 8 bases, with 16 bases between. The CDR3 is 13 amino acids. CDR3 nucleotide sequence: TGTGCCTGGAGCCCCGGGACTGTAGAGGAAGCTTTCTTT. Translation: CAWSPGTVEEAFF.

This clonotype has ten or more counts. J is TRBJ2-7 and V is TRBV2, with TRBD2 matching 7 bases. CDR1 is SNHLY and CDR2 is FYNNEI in the germline V gene. This CDR3 has 14 residues. Trimming took 3 bases from V and 3 from J; bases not matched to a gene: 5. CDR3 DNA: TGTGCCAGCAGTGAGCGGGGGAAAGTCTACGAGCAGTACTTC. Its translation is CASSERGKVYEQYF.

With respect to this clonotype: At one end, the junction sequence differs from germline, possibly due to a read error. The rearrangement uses TRBV15 and TRBJ2-1; no clear D. The germline V gene has CDR1 LNHNV and CDR2 YYDKDF (reference sequence). This CDR3 spans 16 amino acids. CDR3: CATRRGDSEVYNEQFF. As DNA, the CDR3 is TGTGCCACCAGAAGAGGCGATTCGGAAGTCTACAATGAGCAGTTCTTC.

Ten or more counts support this clonotype. The J gene is TRBJ2-2, the V gene TRBV5-1, with D tentatively TRBD2 (5 bases). Trimming cost V 4 bases and J 1 base, with 5 bases left between them. CDR3 length: 13 amino acids. Germline V gives CDR1 SGHRS, CDR2 YFSETQ. This chain's CDR3 is CASSEGNTGELFF. CDR3 nucleotides: TGCGCCAGCAGCGAGGGGAACACCGGGGAGCTGTTTTTT.

The rearrangement links TRBV28 to TRBJ2-7; possibly TRBD2 for D (5 bases). V lost 6 bases, J lost 3 bases, and 12 bases lay in between. Germline CDR1 and CDR2: MDHEN and SYDVKM. The CDR3 runs to 13 residues. CDR3 residues: CASSAGRHYEQYF. The DNA for the CDR3 is TGTGCCAGCAGCGCGGGTAGACACTACGAGCAGTACTTC.

This clonotype was detected many times. The gene calls are TRBV24-1 and TRBJ2-7; 8 bases map to TRBD1. The CDR3 is 13 amino acids. The junction had 6 bases not matched to a gene; V was cut back by 4 bases and J by 8 bases. In germline, CDR1 is KGHDR, CDR2 SFDVKD. The CDR3 loop is CATSDPGQAQQYF. Here the CDR3 DNA reads TGTGCCACCAGTGACCCGGGACAGGCACAGCAGTACTTC.

A few counts support this clonotype. The genes are TRBV19 and TRBJ2-7; D is unresolved. CDR1 and CDR2 (germline): LNHDA, SQIVND (reference sequence). Deletions cut 1 base from V and 3 bases from J, with 7 bases between. The CDR3 extends over 13 amino acids. The CDR3 protein is CASSIGPGYEQYF. In DNA form, the CDR3 reads TGTGCCAGTAGTATAGGGCCGGGCTACGAGCAGTACTTC.